The rows below give T cell receptor beta chains drawn from one sample of a study of T cell repertoires in ileal Crohn's disease. Sequenced by immunoSEQ multiplex PCR; TCRdb stores in-frame clones only, minus some. The sample has approximately 17,000 clones, less than 90% seen once; the top ten hold about a tenth. Sequenced material: ileal tissue. All receptors come from an adult with Crohn's disease. The CDR3 runs from the conserved cysteine through the conserved F or W. D genes are given only for firm matches.

>TRBV14|TRBJ2-5|TRBD2
CASSQLTSGGAETQYF
>TRBV29-1|TRBJ1-2|.
CSVEGAHPLYGYTF
>TRBV7-8|TRBJ2-7|.
CASSLSAYEQYF
>TRBV11-2|TRBJ2-2|.
CASSHRGSGTGELFF
>TRBV18|TRBJ2-1|.
CASSYREFNEQFF
>TRBV2|TRBJ1-5|TRBD1
CASRGPGTGNQPQHF
>TRBV29-1|.|TRBD2
CSVASGAPWEQYF
>TRBV6-5|TRBJ2-7|.
CASSYVGGYEQYF
>TRBV18|TRBJ1-3|.
CASPPPARGGNTIYF
>TRBV2|TRBJ2-1|TRBD2
CASRATSGTYNEQFF
>TRBV7-3|TRBJ2-5|TRBD2
CASRPGRLASGEQETQYF
>TRBV2|TRBJ1-2|.
CASDSPGSSNYGYTF
>TRBV5-1|TRBJ1-6|TRBD1
CASSFGGQGGSPLHF
>TRBV7-3|TRBJ2-3|.
CASSLEGGEGTDTQYF
>TRBV19|TRBJ1-2|.
CASSMSYQFYGYTF
>TRBV6-5|TRBJ2-3|TRBD2
CASSASVAGADTQYF
>TRBV20-1|TRBJ2-1|.
CSAPKHNEQFF